These T cell receptor beta chains were read from a single sample in a study of T cells in Graves' hyperthyroidism and ophthalmopathy. TCRdb reprocessed the multiplex PCR reads with MiXCR, giving one entry per CDR3 protein. The repertoire has around 500,000 distinct CDR3 sequences, more than 15% of them found once; the top ten carry approximately 32%. The sequenced sample consisted of blood. These receptors all come from a woman aged 25 to 39 with Graves' ophthalmopathy. The CDR3 runs from the conserved cysteine through the conserved F or W. The D gene is left open where the match is weak. Rows may omit the clone size; those that give it use once, few, many or a size class.

cdr3_nt cdr3_aa v_call d_call j_call clone_size
TGTGCCAGCAGAAAAGCCAGGGGGAGTCATAACTATGGCTACACCTTC CASRKARGSHNYGYTF TRBV28 TRBD1 TRBJ1-2 NA
TGCAGCGTTGAGCCTTCTAGCGGGAAGGAGACCCAGTACTTC CSVEPSSGKETQYF TRBV29-1 TRBD2 TRBJ2-5 few
TGCAGTGCTAGGCACCCGGGGGGGCGGGAGTCCTACGAGCAGTACTTC CSARHPGGRESYEQYF TRBV20-1 TRBD2 TRBJ2-7 few
TGTGCCAGCAGTCTTACCGGGACAGGTCCAACCGAGCAGTACTTC CASSLTGTGPTEQYF TRBV6-1 TRBD1 TRBJ2-7 NA
TGCAGTGCTAGACGTCGGGAGCGCGAGCAGTTCTTC CSARRREREQFF TRBV20-1 NA TRBJ2-1 many
TGTGCCAGCAGTGGGACTAGGATAACAGATACGCAGTATTTT CASSGTRITDTQYF TRBV6-2/TRBV6-3 TRBD2 TRBJ2-3 NA
TGTGCCAGCAGTGGGACGGTGGGGAATGAGCAGTTCTTC CASSGTVGNEQFF TRBV2 NA TRBJ2-1 many
TGTGCCAGCAGCCGTACTAGCGGGAGGGCCGTCTTCCATGAGCAGTTCTTC CASSRTSGRAVFHEQFF TRBV3-1 TRBD2 TRBJ2-1 NA
TGTGCCAGCAGTATCCGGGGTCAAGAGACCCAGTACTTC CASSIRGQETQYF TRBV12-3/TRBV12-4 NA TRBJ2-5 many
TGCAGTGCTGGACGGACAGGGGGGGTAGAGGAGCAGTTCTTC CSAGRTGGVEEQFF TRBV20-1 TRBD1 TRBJ2-1 many
TGCGCCAGCAGCTTGGGTCCAGGGGGCAACACTGAAGCTTTCTTT CASSLGPGGNTEAFF TRBV5-1 TRBD1 TRBJ1-1 many
TGTGCCATCAGTGAAGGGACAGGAGTCCGCGAGCAGTACTTC CAISEGTGVREQYF TRBV10-3 TRBD1 TRBJ2-7 NA
TGTGCCAGCAGCACGCTGGACTACTACGAGCAGTACTTC CASSTLDYYEQYF TRBV7-2 NA TRBJ2-7 once
TGTGCCAGCAGCCTAAAGGGGGCCCCACAAGGTACGCAGTATTTT CASSLKGAPQGTQYF TRBV12-3/TRBV12-4 TRBD1 TRBJ2-3 NA
TGTGCCAGCAGTTACGATGGGTCGGCTGAAGCTTTCTTT CASSYDGSAEAFF TRBV6-5 NA TRBJ1-1 many
TGTGCCAGCAGTCCGGGGAGGCTAGCGGGGTCAGATACGCAGTATTTT CASSPGRLAGSDTQYF TRBV12-3/TRBV12-4 TRBD2 TRBJ2-3 many
TGCAGTGCTAGAGATCGTCGGATCCACTATGGCTACACCTTC CSARDRRIHYGYTF TRBV20-1 NA TRBJ1-2 NA
TGCGCCAGCAGCCGCCAGCGGGAAGGGACCTACGAGCAGTACTTC CASSRQREGTYEQYF TRBV4-1 TRBD2 TRBJ2-7 NA
TGTGCCAGTAGTTATGGACTAGGCCAAGAGACCCAGTACTTC CASSYGLGQETQYF TRBV19 TRBD2 TRBJ2-5 NA
TGTGCCAGCAGCCAAGTCTCGGCCCCCGTGAGCACCGGGGAGCTGTTTTTT CASSQVSAPVSTGELFF TRBV4-2 NA TRBJ2-2 few
TGCAGTGCTAGAGATCGAAATTCCCTTGGCTACACCTTC CSARDRNSLGYTF TRBV20-1 NA TRBJ1-2 many
TGTGCCAGCAGCTTGGAAGGCACCGTCTATGGCTACACCTTC CASSLEGTVYGYTF TRBV5-6 NA TRBJ1-2 NA
TGTGCCAGCAGCTTAGCGGGGGGCGCTCGGTACGAGCAGTACTTC CASSLAGGARYEQYF TRBV7-6 NA TRBJ2-7 many
TGTGCCAGCAGCATAGACAGGTTTTCCAGCGAGCAGTACTTC CASSIDRFSSEQYF TRBV12-3/TRBV12-4 NA TRBJ2-7 many
TGTGCCAGCAGCTCACATCTAAACTATGGCTACACCTTC CASSSHLNYGYTF TRBV11-2 NA TRBJ1-2 many
TGTGCCAGCAGTGAATGGGATAGCTTCTCTGGGGCCAACGTCCTGACTTTC CASSEWDSFSGANVLTF TRBV25-1 NA TRBJ2-6 NA
TGTGCCAGCGACACCCACCAAGGCGGGAGCGCCTACAATGAGCAGTTCTTC CASDTHQGGSAYNEQFF TRBV28 TRBD2 TRBJ2-1 NA
TGTGCCACCAGTGATTCACGCTCCGGGACTCACACAGATACGCAGTATTTT CATSDSRSGTHTDTQYF TRBV24-1 NA TRBJ2-3 many
TGTGCCAGCAATCGCCAGGAGGAGAACACTGAAGCTTTCTTT CASNRQEENTEAFF TRBV12-3/TRBV12-4 NA TRBJ1-1 many
TGTGCCAGCAGTTTTCCCTGGGGTGGAGGCCTGTCTACTTCGCAGTTCTTC CASSFPWGGGLSTSQFF TRBV28 NA TRBJ2-1 many
TGTGCCAGCAGTCTTCCGGGACCCAACCATGAGCAGTTCTTC CASSLPGPNHEQFF TRBV28 NA TRBJ2-1 few
TGTGCCAGCAGCGTAGAGGCAGGCTACGAGCAGTACTTC CASSVEAGYEQYF TRBV9 NA TRBJ2-7 NA
TGTGCCAGCAGCCCACAGGGTACTGCCGGGGAGCTGTTTTTT CASSPQGTAGELFF TRBV7-2 NA TRBJ2-2 many
TGTGCCTGGAGTGGGTCGAGCGTCGCGGCTTTCTTT CAWSGSSVAAFF TRBV30 NA TRBJ1-1 many
TGTGCCAGCAGCGTGCTCAGTCTTGCAGATACGCAGTATTTT CASSVLSLADTQYF TRBV9 NA TRBJ2-3 few
TGTGCCAGCAGCTCCCCGTACTCTGCCGGGGCCCTCGAGCAGTACTTC CASSSPYSAGALEQYF TRBV7-9 NA TRBJ2-7 many
TGCAGTGCTACCCCACACCGACAGGGAGTGGGATCACCCCTCCACTTT CSATPHRQGVGSPLHF TRBV20-1 TRBD1 TRBJ1-6 NA
TGTGCCAGCAGCGTTACAGCGGGCTACTATGGCTACACCTTC CASSVTAGYYGYTF TRBV28 NA TRBJ1-2 NA
TGTGCCAGTAGTATATGGGGAAACGGCTACACCTTC CASSIWGNGYTF TRBV19 NA TRBJ1-2 NA
TGTGCCAGCGAGGGTCGGGACATCTATGGCTACACCTTC CASEGRDIYGYTF TRBV9 NA TRBJ1-2 few
TGTGCCAGCAGCGTCAGACCGACAGGGGGCAGGGAGACCCAGTACTTC CASSVRPTGGRETQYF TRBV9 TRBD1 TRBJ2-5 NA
TGTGCCAGTAGTCACAGGGGGGCCCAGGCGGATGAGCAGTTCTTC CASSHRGAQADEQFF TRBV19 TRBD1 TRBJ2-1 NA
TGCAGTGCGTTAGCGGGAGGTGCCTACAATGAGCAGTTCTTC CSALAGGAYNEQFF TRBV20-1 TRBD2 TRBJ2-1 many
TGTGCCAGCAGTTTAAGGGACAGGGAACATCGCGGCTACACCTTC CASSLRDREHRGYTF TRBV28 TRBD1 TRBJ1-2 many
TGTGCCAGCACCTTAGGGGCTTCTAGCACAGATACGCAGTATTTT CASTLGASSTDTQYF TRBV7-8 NA TRBJ2-3 NA
TGCAGTGCTAGACCTAGCGGGAGACCAAACAATGAGCAGTTCTTC CSARPSGRPNNEQFF TRBV20-1 TRBD2 TRBJ2-1 NA
TGTGCCAGCAGTTTAGCGGGAGGAACGGAGGAAGTTCAGTACTTC CASSLAGGTEEVQYF TRBV12-3/TRBV12-4 NA TRBJ2-4 few
TGCGCCAGCAGCTTGGTGGGCCTAGCCCACAATGAGCAGTTCTTC CASSLVGLAHNEQFF TRBV5-1 NA TRBJ2-1 NA
TGTGCCAGCAGGGAAACAGGACTCAGCGGTGGCTACACCTTC CASRETGLSGGYTF TRBV28 NA TRBJ1-2 many
TGTGCCAGCAGACCCCCGGGAGGAGGGTCTAATTCACCCCTCCACTTT CASRPPGGGSNSPLHF TRBV28 NA TRBJ1-6 NA
TGTGCCAGCAGCCCCTCTAGCGGGGGCCCGACCGGGGAGCTGTTTTTT CASSPSSGGPTGELFF TRBV7-9 TRBD2 TRBJ2-2 few
TGTGCCAGCAGCTTGGCAGAAATTTCCTACGAGCAGTACTTC CASSLAEISYEQYF TRBV5-5 NA TRBJ2-7 many
TGTGCCAGTAGTATAGACCTTGGCGAGCAGTACTTC CASSIDLGEQYF TRBV19 NA TRBJ2-7 few
TGCAGTGCAACAGACAGGGGCGGTAGCAATCAGCCCCAGCATTTT CSATDRGGSNQPQHF TRBV20-1 TRBD1 TRBJ1-5 once
TGTGCCAGCAGCCACATGGGACCGAGGAGGGGCTTTAGCACAGATACGCAGTATTTT CASSHMGPRRGFSTDTQYF TRBV27 NA TRBJ2-3 NA
TGTGCCATTTCGTTGGGGGGCTACGAGCAGTACTTC CAISLGGYEQYF TRBV7-9 NA TRBJ2-7 many
TGTGCCACCTCGGGCGGGGAGGGTTTGCAGTACTTC CATSGGEGLQYF TRBV5-4 TRBD2 TRBJ2-7 many